This T cell receptor beta chain was identified during a study of cytomegalovirus exposure and HLA in healthy donors. The study ran its PCR with 60 Vbeta and 13 Jbeta primers. TCRdb's table, derived via immunoSEQ multiplex PCR, lists solely in-frame clones and lacks some. Among under 150,000 clones, 55% to 75% were seen once, and the ten largest hold approximately 2.9%. Germline V gene data show CDR1 as SNHLY and CDR2 as FYNNEI. The CDR3 sequence is 13 residues long. Trimming removed 6 bases from V and 5 bases from J, with 13 bases in between. This TCR derives from a human donor in good health. The genes are TRBV2 and TRBJ2-5; no clear D. Sequencing used PBMCs. The CDR3 DNA is TGTGCCAGCAGCCCCGGGTCTCGGGAGACCCAGTACTTC. It specifies CASSPGSRETQYF. Looking up the rest from reference TRBV2 and TRBJ2-5 gives the full variable domain: EPEVTQTPSHQVTQMGQEVILRCVPISNHLYFYWYRQILGQKVEFLVSFYNNEISEKSEIFDDQFSVERPDGSNFTLKIRSTKLEDSAMYFCASSPGSRETQYFGPGTRLLVL.